This T cell receptor (beta chain) was observed in a study of cytomegalovirus exposure and HLA in healthy donors. Study-wide results and caveats: It was in a later analysis that TCR association rates were seen to vary by HLA locus, highest for DRB1 and lowest for HLA-C. Compared with the roughly 700-donor mean, an Asian-associated ancestry cluster reportedly had fewer N-insertions, according to a later analysis.

This clone was seen a handful of times. Antigen unknown. PCR primers comprised 60 Vbeta and 13 Jbeta primers. Some clones are missing from TCRdb's copy, which holds only in-frame ones; the method was immunoSEQ multiplex PCR. The table has 90,000 to 150,000 clones, around four fifths seen once. The sequence was collected from a woman in her thirties or forties in good health and CMV-seronegative. Sequencing was performed on PBMCs.

CDR3 loop: CASSHGQGGEETQYF. CDR3 nucleotide sequence: TGTGCCAGCAGCCACGGGCAGGGAGGGGAAGAGACCCAGTACTTC. The chain carries TRBV7-3 and TRBJ2-5, with 7 bases aligning to TRBD2. Germline assignment: CDR1 SGHTA and CDR2 FQGTGA. The CDR3 contains 15 residues. The V gene end was trimmed by 5 bases and the J gene end by 3 bases; junction bases not matched to a gene: 9.